A single TCR beta chain is shown here with its context. TCRdb's copy holds only in-frame clones and misses some; the assay was immunoSEQ multiplex PCR. The table records 110,000 or so clones, 55% to 75% of them present only once. Unmatched junction bases numbered 13, after V lost 7 bases and J lost 7 bases. Per the germline V gene, CDR1 is MNHEY and CDR2 is SMNVEV (reference sequence). The CDR3 consists of 15 residues. This specimen belongs to a study of cytotoxic CD8 clonotypes in ibrutinib-treated CLL. The sample was PBMCs, taken after 24 months of ibrutinib treatment. The chain is built from TRBV27 and TRBJ2-1, with 7 nucleotides matching TRBD1. This sequence was found in a human donor with chronic lymphocytic leukemia. The CDR3 bases are TGTGCCAGCAAGTTTATGGTAGGGGGCCGGAATGAGCAGTTCTTC. Protein sequence: CASKFMVGGRNEQFF.